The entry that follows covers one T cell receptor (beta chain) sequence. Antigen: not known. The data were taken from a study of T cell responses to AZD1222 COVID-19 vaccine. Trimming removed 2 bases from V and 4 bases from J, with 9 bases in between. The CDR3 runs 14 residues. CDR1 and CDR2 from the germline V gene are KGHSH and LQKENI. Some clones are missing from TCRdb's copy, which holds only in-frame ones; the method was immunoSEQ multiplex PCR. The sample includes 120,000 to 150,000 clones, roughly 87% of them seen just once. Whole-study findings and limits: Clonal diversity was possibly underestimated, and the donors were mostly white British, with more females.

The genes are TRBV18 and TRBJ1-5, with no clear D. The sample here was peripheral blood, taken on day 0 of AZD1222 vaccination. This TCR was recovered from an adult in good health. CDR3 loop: CASSPYPLNQPQHF. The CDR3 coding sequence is TGTGCCAGCTCACCATACCCTCTGAATCAGCCCCAGCATTTT.